This record concerns one T cell receptor beta chain sequence. Its specificity is unknown. The sample belongs to a study of cytomegalovirus exposure and HLA in healthy donors. General study findings and limits: In a later analysis, TCR beta V- and J-gene trimming was associated with a missense DCLRE1C variant.

Primers included in the PCR were 60 Vbeta and 13 Jbeta primers. TCRdb's copy holds only in-frame clones and misses some; the assay was immunoSEQ multiplex PCR. This sample has 95,000 to 150,000 clones, with around 78% found just once. The sample taken for sequencing was PBMCs. The clonotype comes from a man over 45 in good health and CMV-seronegative.

The CDR3 loop is CASSVNRKSTDTQYF. DNA of the CDR3: TGTGCCAGCAGTGTAAACAGGAAGAGCACAGATACGCAGTATTTT. The rearrangement joins TRBV6-1 to TRBJ2-3; D possibly corresponds to TRBD1 (5 bases). In germline, CDR1 is MNHNS, CDR2 SASEGT. Trimming shortened V by 4 bases and J by 0 bases, and 11 bases separated the two germline ends. This CDR3 region has 15 residues.